This T cell receptor (beta chain) was recovered during a study of CD8 T cells in ankylosing spondylitis. TCRdb reprocessed the 5' RACE reads via MiXCR and lists one record per CDR3 protein. The table includes 350,000 to 450,000 distinct CDR3 sequences, 20% detected once. The CDR3 sequence is 14 residues long. CDR1 is MGHRA, CDR2 YSYEKL, per germline. V lost 2 bases and J 5 bases, leaving 13 bases between the germline ends. This clonotype came up a few times. The antigen is undetermined. Findings of the study overall: Disease-linked clones had a CD8+ phenotype and relatively low frequency in peripheral blood.

This chain joins TRBV4-1 and TRBJ2-7; the D is unclear. The clonotype originates from a male donor with ankylosing spondylitis or in good health (not recorded which). The specimen was blood, either unsorted or a sorted T cell fraction (not recorded which). DNA for the CDR3: TGCGCCAGCAGCCAACTGGGGTCGAGCGACGAGCAGTACTTC. Its protein is CASSQLGSSDEQYF.